The entry below describes one T cell receptor beta chain. Clones were sequenced by immunoSEQ multiplex PCR, and TCRdb holds only the in-frame ones, with some missing. The repertoire consists of 98,000 or so clones, with 80% to 90% occurring once and the leading ten covering about 5%. This entry is derived from a study of blood T cell repertoires in COVID-19. Study background: T cells, B-cell-depleted T cells, or PBMCs provided the cDNA or gDNA that served as material.

The junction had 22 bases not matched to a gene; V was cut back by 5 bases and J by 10 bases. Germline CDR1 and CDR2: MNHEY and SMNVEV (reference sequence). CDR3 length: 19 residues. What was sequenced was peripheral blood. This TCR was recovered from a man aged 60 to 69 with acute or convalescent COVID-19. This chain uses TRBV27 with TRBJ2-3; 12 positions agree with TRBD1. The CDR3 nucleotides are TGTGCCAGCAGTCCCCTTTCCGGGACAGGGGGCGCCGGGGCCATGGCGCAGTATTTT. Protein sequence: CASSPLSGTGGAGAMAQYF.